This TCR beta chain was identified in a study of patients and donors after allogeneic stem cell transplantation. TCRdb re-called the RT-PCR reads with MiXCR, one entry per CDR3 protein. The repertoire holds about 4,200 distinct CDR3 sequences, with about a sixth as singletons. This clonotype was detected many times. V was cut by 4 bases and J by 8 bases, with 12 bases left in between. Germline assignment: CDR1 MNHNS and CDR2 SASEGT. The CDR3 loop spans 13 amino acids. This chain joins TRBV6-1 and TRBJ1-5; D not resolved. The specimen sequenced was blood, either unsorted or a sorted T cell fraction (not recorded which). This TCR was recovered from a human donor who was either an allogeneic HSCT recipient or a stem cell or donor lymphocyte infusion donor (not recorded which). It is not recorded whose cells these are; they may come from a transplant donor. The CDR3 protein is CASSGQAQEPQHF. The CDR3, as DNA: TGTGCCAGCAGTGGGCAGGCCCAGGAGCCCCAGCATTTT.